This T cell receptor (beta chain) was obtained from a study of cytomegalovirus exposure and HLA in healthy donors. Repertoires were generated with immunoSEQ multiplex PCR, while TCRdb's copy carries only in-frame clones and drops some. The table has around 350,000 clones, approximately 90% seen once. V lost 5 bases and J 11 bases, leaving 12 bases between the germline ends. This CDR3 has 10 amino acids. Looked up from germline, CDR1 is DFQATT and CDR2 is SNEGSKA (reference sequence). The TCR originated in a young woman in good health and CMV-seronegative. The V and J genes are TRBV20-1 and TRBJ1-1; D is unclear. What was sequenced was PBMCs. The CDR3 nucleotides read TGCAGTGCTTACTCTATGCACGCTTTCTTT. It encodes CSAYSMHAFF.